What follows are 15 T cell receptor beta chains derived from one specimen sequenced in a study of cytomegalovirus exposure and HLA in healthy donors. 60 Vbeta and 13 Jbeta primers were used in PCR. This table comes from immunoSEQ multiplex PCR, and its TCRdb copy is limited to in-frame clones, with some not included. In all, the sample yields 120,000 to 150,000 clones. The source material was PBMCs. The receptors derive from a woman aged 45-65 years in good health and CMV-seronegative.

CDR3 nucleotide sequence: TGTGCCAGCAGCTTGGGCCACAGGGGCGACAATGAGCAGTTCTTC. Its translation is CASSLGHRGDNEQFF. The V call is TRBV5-4, the J call TRBJ2-1; 7 bases fit TRBD1. CDR3 length: 15 amino acids. Germline CDR1 and CDR2: SGHNT and YYREEE (reference sequence). The trim removed 0 bases at V and 5 bases at J, leaving 5 bases unmatched.

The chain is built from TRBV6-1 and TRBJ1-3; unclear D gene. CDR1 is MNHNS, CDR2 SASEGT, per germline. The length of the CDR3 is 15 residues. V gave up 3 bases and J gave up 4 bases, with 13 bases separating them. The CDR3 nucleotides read TGTGCCAGCAGTGAGCAGGTACTCCTGGGAAACACCATATATTTT. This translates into CASSEQVLLGNTIYF.

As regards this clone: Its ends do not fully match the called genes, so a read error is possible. Here the CDR3 reads CASSLGQLEKLFF. The CDR3 bases are TGCGCCAGCAGTTTGGGACAGTTGGAAAAACTGTTTTTT. The gene calls are TRBV5-1 and TRBJ1-4, with TRBD1 matching 7 bases. The length of the CDR3 is 13 residues. Germline assignment: CDR1 SGHRS and CDR2 YFSETQ. Full variable domain (missing parts from reference TRBV5-1 and TRBJ1-4): KAGVTQTPRYLIKTRGQQVTLSCSPISGHRSVSWYQQTPGQGLQFLFEYFSETQRNKGNFPGRFSGRQFSNSRSEMNVSTLELGDSALYLCASSLGQLEKLFFGSGTQLSVL.

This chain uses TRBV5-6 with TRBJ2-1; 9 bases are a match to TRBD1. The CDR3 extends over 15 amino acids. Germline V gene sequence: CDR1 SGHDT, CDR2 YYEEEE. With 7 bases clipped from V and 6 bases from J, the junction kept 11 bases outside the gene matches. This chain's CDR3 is CASLGSGQGFNEQFF. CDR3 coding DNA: TGTGCCAGCCTTGGATCGGGACAGGGTTTCAATGAGCAGTTCTTC.

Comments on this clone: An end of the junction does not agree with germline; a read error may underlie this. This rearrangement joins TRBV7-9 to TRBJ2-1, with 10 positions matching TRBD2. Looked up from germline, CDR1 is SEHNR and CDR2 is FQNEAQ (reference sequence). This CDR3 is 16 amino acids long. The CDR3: CASTLFGTSVGDEQFF. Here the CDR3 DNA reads TGTGCCAGCACCTTATTTGGGACTAGCGTCGGAGATGAGCAGTTCTTC.

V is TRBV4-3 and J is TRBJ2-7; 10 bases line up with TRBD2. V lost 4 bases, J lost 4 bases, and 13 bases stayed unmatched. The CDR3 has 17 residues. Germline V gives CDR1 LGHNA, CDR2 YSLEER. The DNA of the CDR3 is TGCGCCAGCAGCCTGGAACCTAGCGGGAGAGCCGTGTACGAGCAGTACTTC. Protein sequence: CASSLEPSGRAVYEQYF.

CDR3 bases: TGTGCCAGCAGCCCCCTCGACAGTGCCTACTCTGGAAACACCATATATTTT. Protein product: CASSPLDSAYSGNTIYF. V is TRBV7-9 and J is TRBJ1-3; D might be TRBD1 (5 bases). CDR1 and CDR2 from the germline V gene are SEHNR and FQNEAQ (reference sequence). The CDR3 extends over 17 amino acids. The V gene lost 5 bases and the J gene lost 0 bases, with 17 bases spanning the gap.

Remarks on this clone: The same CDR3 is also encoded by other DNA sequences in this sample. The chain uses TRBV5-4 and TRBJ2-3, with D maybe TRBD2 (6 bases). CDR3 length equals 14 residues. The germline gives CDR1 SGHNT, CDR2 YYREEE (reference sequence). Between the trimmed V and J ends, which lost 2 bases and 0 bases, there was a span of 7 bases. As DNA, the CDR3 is TGTGCCAGCAGCTTTAGCGGTAGCACAGATACGCAGTATTTT. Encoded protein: CASSFSGSTDTQYF. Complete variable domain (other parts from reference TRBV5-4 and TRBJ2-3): ETGVTQSPTHLIKTRGQQVTLRCSSQSGHNTVSWYQQALGQGPQFIFQYYREEENGRGNFPPRFSGLQFPNYSSELNVNALELDDSALYLCASSFSGSTDTQYFGPGTRLTVL.

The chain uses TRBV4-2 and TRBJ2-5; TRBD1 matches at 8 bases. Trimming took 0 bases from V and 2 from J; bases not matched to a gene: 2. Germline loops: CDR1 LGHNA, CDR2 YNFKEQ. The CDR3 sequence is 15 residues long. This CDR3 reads CASSQEDREQETQYF. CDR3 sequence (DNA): TGTGCCAGCAGCCAAGAGGACAGGGAACAAGAGACCCAGTACTTC.

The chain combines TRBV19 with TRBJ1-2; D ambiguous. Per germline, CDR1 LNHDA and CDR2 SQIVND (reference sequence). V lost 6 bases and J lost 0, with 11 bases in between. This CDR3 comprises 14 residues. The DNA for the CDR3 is TGTGCCAGTAGGTCCGTTGGCCCTAACTATGGCTACACCTTC. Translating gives CASRSVGPNYGYTF.

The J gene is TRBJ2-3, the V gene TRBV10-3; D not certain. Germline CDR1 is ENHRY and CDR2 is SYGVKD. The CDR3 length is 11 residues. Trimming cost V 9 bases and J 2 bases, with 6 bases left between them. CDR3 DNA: TGTGCCATTACAGTCACAGATACGCAGTATTTT. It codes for CAITVTDTQYF.

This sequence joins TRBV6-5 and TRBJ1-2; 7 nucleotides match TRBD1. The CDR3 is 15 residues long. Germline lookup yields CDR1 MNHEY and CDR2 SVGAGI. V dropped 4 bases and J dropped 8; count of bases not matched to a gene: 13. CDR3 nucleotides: TGTGCCAGCAGTTCAAGGGGGCAGGGTCCTTGGGGCTACACCTTC. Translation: CASSSRGQGPWGYTF.

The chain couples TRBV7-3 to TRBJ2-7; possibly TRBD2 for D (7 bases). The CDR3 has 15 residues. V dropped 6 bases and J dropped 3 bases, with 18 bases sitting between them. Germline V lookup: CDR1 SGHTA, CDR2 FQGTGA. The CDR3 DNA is TGTGCCAGCAGTCCCACCGGGGGGCGTCTCTACGAGCAGTACTTC. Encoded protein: CASSPTGGRLYEQYF.

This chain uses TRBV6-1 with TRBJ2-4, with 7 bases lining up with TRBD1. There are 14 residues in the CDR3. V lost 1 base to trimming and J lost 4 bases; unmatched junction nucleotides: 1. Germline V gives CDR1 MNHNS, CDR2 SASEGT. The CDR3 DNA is TGTGCCAGCAGTGAAGGGACAGGAAAAAACATTCAGTACTTC. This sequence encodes CASSEGTGKNIQYF.

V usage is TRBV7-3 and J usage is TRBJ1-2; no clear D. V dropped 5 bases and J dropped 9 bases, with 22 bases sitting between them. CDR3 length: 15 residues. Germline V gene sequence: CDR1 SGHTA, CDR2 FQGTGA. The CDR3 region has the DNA TGTGCCAGCAGCACCGACGGTCACCCGGGTAGGAGCTACACCTTC. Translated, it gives CASSTDGHPGRSYTF.